These 8 T cell receptor beta chains share one sample of origin, sequenced in a study of cytomegalovirus exposure and HLA in healthy donors. Primers: 60 Vbeta forward and 13 Jbeta reverse. Generated by immunoSEQ multiplex PCR, the TCRdb table keeps only in-frame clones and is missing some. This sample contains under 200,000 clones. Sequencing was performed on PBMCs. Receptors originate from a man younger than 40 in good health and CMV-seronegative.

V gene TRBV18 combines with J gene TRBJ2-5, with D possibly being TRBD1 (5 bases). Germline V gene sequence: CDR1 KGHSH, CDR2 LQKENI. V was clipped by 1 base and J by 2 bases, with 17 bases between them. CDR3 size: 17 residues. This CDR3 is CASSPQSQQGSQETQYF. In DNA, the CDR3 is TGTGCCAGCTCACCACAGTCGCAGCAGGGTTCACAAGAGACCCAGTACTTC.

The J gene is TRBJ2-2, the V gene TRBV7-9; 10 bases line up with TRBD1. CDR1 and CDR2 (germline): SEHNR, FQNEAQ (reference sequence). Trimming cost V 8 bases and J 0 bases; bases outside gene matches: 12. CDR3 length equals 18 residues. The CDR3 loop is CASHEGQGLAPNTGELFF. In DNA form, the CDR3 reads TGTGCCAGCCACGAGGGACAGGGGTTAGCCCCGAACACCGGGGAGCTGTTTTTT.

Here the CDR3 DNA reads TGTGCCAGCAGCCACGGGACAGGGGGCTTTCCGGAAGCTTTCTTT. It yields the protein CASSHGTGGFPEAFF. This chain joins TRBV11-2 and TRBJ1-1; 12 bases match TRBD1. Per germline, CDR1 SGHAT and CDR2 FQNNGV. V was clipped by 5 bases and J by 8 bases; unmatched bases: 9. The CDR3 has 15 residues.

The V and J genes are TRBV7-9 and TRBJ1-1; D is unclear. Germline values: CDR1 SEHNR, CDR2 FQNEAQ (reference sequence). This CDR3 is built from 13 residues. The V gene lost 4 bases and the J gene lost 5 bases, with 11 bases spanning the gap. CDR3 in DNA: TGTGCCAGCAGCTCGAGTACCGAAACTGAAGCTTTCTTT. Translation: CASSSSTETEAFF.

The chain recombines TRBV5-8 with TRBJ1-4; a weak D match, TRBD1 (5 bases). V gave up 0 bases and J gave up 8 bases, with 14 bases separating them. In germline, CDR1 is SGHTS, CDR2 YDEGEE. The CDR3 contains 15 residues. The CDR3 nucleotides are TGTGCCAGCAGCTTGGTCGGGGGTGATTGGGAAAAACTGTTTTTT. Its protein product is CASSLVGGDWEKLFF. Combining the CDR3 with reference TRBV5-8 and TRBJ1-4 gives the whole variable domain EAGVTQSPTHLIKTRGQQATLRCSPISGHTSVYWYQQALGLGLQFLLWYDEGEERNRGNFPPRFSGRQFPNYSSELNVNALELEDSALYLCASSLVGGDWEKLFFGSGTQLSVL.

The rearrangement links TRBV7-9 to TRBJ2-1; 8 nucleotides line up with TRBD2. Losses at the gene ends were 5 bases for V and 0 bases for J; bases not matched to a gene: 6. The CDR3 has 16 amino acids. The germline V gene encodes CDR1 SEHNR and CDR2 FQNEAQ (reference sequence). CDR3 coding DNA: TGTGCCAGCAGCGCCACTAGCGGCAGCTCCTACAATGAGCAGTTCTTC. Translated: CASSATSGSSYNEQFF.

This CDR3 is CASSPQGGNTEAFF. CDR3 bases: TGTGCCAGCAGCCCTCAAGGGGGGAACACTGAAGCTTTCTTT. The chain joins TRBV7-9 to TRBJ1-1; a weak D match, TRBD1 (6 bases). Trimming removed 5 bases at V and 1 base at J, with 11 bases between. This CDR3 region has 14 residues. Germline V gene data show CDR1 as SEHNR and CDR2 as FQNEAQ (reference sequence).

The chain carries TRBV11-3 and TRBJ1-6; perhaps TRBD1 as D (6 bases). Germline CDR1 reads SGHNT; CDR2 reads YENEEA. The length of the CDR3 is 15 residues. V lost 0 bases, J lost 9 bases, and 12 bases lay in between. The CDR3 reads CASSLDGGRISPLHF. DNA of the CDR3: TGTGCCAGCAGCTTAGATGGGGGCAGGATTTCACCCCTCCACTTT.